This T cell receptor (beta chain) was recorded in a study of blood T cell repertoires in COVID-19. Germline V gives CDR1 SEHNR, CDR2 FQNEAQ (reference sequence). V lost 2 bases to trimming and J lost 6 bases, with 11 bases between them. The CDR3 extends over 13 amino acids. TCRdb's table, derived via immunoSEQ multiplex PCR, lists solely in-frame clones and lacks some. The table records about 380,000 clones, approximately 90% of them present only once. Those enrolled, adults aged 18 to 89 years, came from about 24 US areas. The chain couples TRBV7-9 to TRBJ2-7; D may be TRBD1 (5 bases). Material: PBMCs or T cells enriched from blood (not recorded which). The TCR comes from a woman aged 18-29 years who had recovered from COVID-19. The CDR3 DNA reads TGTGCCAGCAGCTTACAACAGGTCAGCGAGCAGTACTTC. Residues: CASSLQQVSEQYF.